A single count supports the clone carrying this TCR beta chain. This entry is derived from a study of blood T cell repertoires in COVID-19. Measured with immunoSEQ multiplex PCR; TCRdb has only the in-frame clones, and not every one. Of 200,000 or so clones detected, around nine tenths appear once; the ten largest clones hold around 0.84%. Seattle's enrolled individuals joined amid active infection and were then monitored longitudinally. Germline V gene sequence: CDR1 SGDLS, CDR2 YYNGEE. The CDR3 covers 16 residues. Deletions cut 0 bases from V and 1 base from J, with 10 bases between. The clonotype was recovered from a man in his fifties or sixties with COVID-19, enrolled during active disease. The specimen was peripheral blood. This chain connects TRBV9 to TRBJ2-2, with D perhaps TRBD2 (6 bases). The CDR3, as DNA: TGTGCCAGCAGCGTAGCTCTTAGCGGGAACACCGGGGAGCTGTTTTTT. This codes for CASSVALSGNTGELFF.